The clone carrying this TCR beta chain was observed at least ten times. Its antigen is undetermined. Expressed TCRB transcripts were sequenced after all isolated RNA was converted to cDNA. Profiled with immunoSEQ multiplex PCR; TCRdb holds only in-frame clones, not every one. The sample has about 150,000 clones; around 8% are singletons. This specimen belongs to a study of beta chain features in type 1 diabetes. Study at large: Researchers looked at approximately 110,000,000 sorted cells across all samples. General study points: More deletions and fewer insertions at VDJ junctions were seen in type 1 diabetes patients.

Germline CDR1 SEHNR, CDR2 FQNEAQ (reference sequence). CDR3 length: 15 residues. Trimming removed 2 bases from V and 4 bases from J, with 11 bases in between. Sorted populations all exceeded 95% purity. V and J are TRBV7-9 and TRBJ2-2; maybe TRBD2 (5 bases). The source is a man younger than 30 in good health. The source material was central memory CD4+ T cells from blood. CDR3 sequence (DNA): TGTGCCAGCAGCTTAAGATCCGGGGTCACCGGGGAGCTGTTTTTT. The encoded protein is CASSLRSGVTGELFF. Full variable domain (remainder filled in from reference TRBV7-9 and TRBJ2-2): DTGVSQNPRHKITKRGQNVTFRCDPISEHNRLYWYRQTLGQGPEFLTYFQNEAQLEKSRLLSDRFSAERPKGSFSTLEIQRTEQGDSAMYLCASSLRSGVTGELFFGEGSRLTVL.